The clone carrying this TCR beta chain has only a few counts. No antigen is known for it. This CDR3 is built from 13 residues. V was shortened by 7 bases and J by 5 bases, with 12 bases between the two germline ends. Germline CDR1 is SNHLY and CDR2 is FYNNEI. Purity exceeding 98% was reached by all sorted populations. These data belong to a study of beta chain features in type 1 diabetes. Whole-study results and caveats: VDJ junctions in type 1 diabetes patients carried more deletions and fewer insertions. All four CD4+ subsets of Type 1 diabetes patients contained TCRB CDR3s that were moderately but significantly shorter. Any HLA type influence on TCRB rearrangement was left unresolved here.

The isolated RNA, all of it, was reverse transcribed, so expressed TCRB transcripts were what got sequenced. This table comes from immunoSEQ multiplex PCR, and its TCRdb copy is limited to in-frame clones, with some not included. The table lists a few hundred thousand clones, 14% of them singletons. This receptor was taken from a man aged 25-45 years with type 1 diabetes. The V call is TRBV2, the J call TRBJ1-5; TRBD1 might be the D (6 bases). The material sequenced was naive CD4+ T cells from blood. In DNA form, the CDR3 reads TGTGCCAGCATCGGACAGCGAGATCAGCCCCAGCATTTT. Its translation: CASIGQRDQPQHF. The full variable domain, completed using reference TRBV2 and TRBJ1-5, is EPEVTQTPSHQVTQMGQEVILRCVPISNHLYFYWYRQILGQKVEFLVSFYNNEISEKSEIFDDQFSVERPDGSNFTLKIRSTKLEDSAMYFCASIGQRDQPQHFGDGTRLSIL.